Below are 8 T cell receptor beta chains sequenced from a single sample in a study of CD8 T cells in Susac syndrome. RNA, at about 0.5 to 1 ug, was reverse transcribed with random hexamers. TCRdb ran MiXCR on the immunoSEQ multiplex PCR reads and lists one entry per CDR3 protein. The sample lists approximately 190,000 distinct CDR3 sequences; approximately 93% were seen once. Sample: CD4+ T cells from PBMCs. The receptors were sampled from a human donor in good health.

The J gene is TRBJ2-7, the V gene TRBV9; D perhaps matches TRBD1 (6 bases). Germline V lookup: CDR1 SGDLS, CDR2 YYNGEE. The CDR3 runs 13 residues. Trimming removed 4 bases at V and 3 bases at J, with 11 bases between. The CDR3 nucleotides read TGTGCCAGCAGCAGCCGGACAGACTACGAGCAGTACTTC. Translation gives CASSSRTDYEQYF.

The rearrangement uses TRBV6-2 or TRBV6-3 and TRBJ2-1; tentative D call: TRBD1 (5 bases). CDR1 is MNHEY and CDR2 is SVGEGT in the germline V gene. This CDR3 region has 14 residues. The V end was cut by 2 bases, the J end by 8 bases, with 13 bases between. The CDR3 here is CASSYRTDSYEQFF. CDR3 coding DNA: TGTGCCAGCAGTTACAGAACAGACAGCTATGAGCAGTTCTTC.

The V call is TRBV2, the J call TRBJ1-5, with D perhaps matching TRBD1 (5 bases). This CDR3 has 14 residues. V dropped 6 bases and J dropped 1 base, with 10 bases sitting between them. From germline, CDR1 is SNHLY and CDR2 FYNNEI. In nucleotides, the CDR3 is TGTGCCAGCAGGGGGACGGGGAGCAATCAGCCCCAGCATTTT. Translating it yields CASRGTGSNQPQHF.

The V call is TRBV30, the J call TRBJ1-2; D call uncertain. Germline CDR1 reads GTSNPN; CDR2 reads SVGIG (reference sequence). This CDR3 is 13 amino acids long. Trimming took off 2 bases at V and 1 base at J, with 8 bases between the two ends. The CDR3 loop reads CAWSLALNYGYTF. CDR3 nucleotide sequence: TGTGCCTGGAGTTTAGCCCTTAACTATGGCTACACCTTC.

This rearrangement joins TRBV25-1 to TRBJ2-3, with a tentative D call TRBD2 (5 bases). CDR1 MGHDK and CDR2 SYGVNS come from the germline V gene. The CDR3 is made up of 17 amino acids. The V gene lost 5 bases and the J gene lost 1 base, with 19 bases spanning the gap. The CDR3 loop is CASSPLGLAARTDTQYF. DNA of the CDR3: TGTGCCAGCAGTCCCTTAGGGCTAGCCGCGCGCACAGATACGCAGTATTTT.

The chain combines TRBV24-1 with TRBJ2-1; maybe TRBD1 (5 bases). This CDR3 contains 18 residues. The germline gives CDR1 KGHDR, CDR2 SFDVKD. Trimming pared 1 base from V and 8 bases from J, leaving 23 bases between. In DNA, the CDR3 is TGTGCCACCAGTGATTTTGGGAAGACGAATTCAGGGCGCGATGAGCAGTTCTTC. This encodes CATSDFGKTNSGRDEQFF.

The V call is TRBV5-1, the J call TRBJ1-4; 7 bases line up with TRBD1. CDR3 length: 17 amino acids. The V gene end was trimmed by 2 bases and the J gene end by 7 bases; junction bases not matched to a gene: 14. Germline assignment: CDR1 SGHRS and CDR2 YFSETQ. In nucleotides, the CDR3 is TGCGCCAGCAGCTTTTCAGCCGGGGACAGAAGAACTGAAAAACTGTTTTTT. Amino acid sequence: CASSFSAGDRRTEKLFF. Based on the CDR3 plus reference TRBV5-1 and TRBJ1-4, the full variable domain is KAGVTQTPRYLIKTRGQQVTLSCSPISGHRSVSWYQQTPGQGLQFLFEYFSETQRNKGNFPGRFSGRQFSNSRSEMNVSTLELGDSALYLCASSFSAGDRRTEKLFFGSGTQLSVL.

The chain links TRBV28 to TRBJ2-5; TRBD2 might be the D (5 bases). This CDR3 spans 15 amino acids. V lost 2 bases and J lost 7, with 17 bases in between. Germline values: CDR1 MDHEN, CDR2 SYDVKM. CDR3 bases: TGTGCCAGCAGTTTACCCACCGGGCCTGCGGGGACCCAGTACTTC. As protein: CASSLPTGPAGTQYF.